This TCR beta chain was retrieved from a study of T-cell reconstitution after alpha-beta-depleted transplantation in children. CDR1 and CDR2 from the germline V gene are SQVTM and ANQGSEA. V lost 0 bases and J lost 1; bases outside the gene matches: 6. CDR3 length: 16 amino acids. Study outcomes and limitations: Surviving recipient T cells and thymic progenitors accounted for the high day-60 TCRbeta diversity observed in some patients. T-cell counts and diversity were attributed mostly to newly produced T cells one year after transplant. Alpha-beta T cells about two months after transplant reportedly derived from several hundred expanded graft clones.

Preparation of the TCRbeta library was carried out with unique molecular identifiers. In TCRdb, the PCR reads were re-called with MiXCR into one record per CDR3 protein. The table shows hundreds of thousands of distinct CDR3 sequences, with roughly 13% occurring only once. On this clonotype itself: Its antigen is as yet unknown.

The specimen comprised PBMCs, mostly from graft donor cells, sampled 360 days after TCRalphabeta/CD19-depleted stem cell transplant. The source is a male patient younger than 18 who had a stem cell transplant for acute myeloid leukemia, so the T cells may come from the graft donor. The chain couples TRBV29-1 to TRBJ2-1, with TRBD2 matching over 7 bases. The DNA of the CDR3 is TGCAGCGTTGAAGAGGGCGGGAGTGGGTCCTACAATGAGCAGTTCTTC. Amino acids: CSVEEGGSGSYNEQFF.